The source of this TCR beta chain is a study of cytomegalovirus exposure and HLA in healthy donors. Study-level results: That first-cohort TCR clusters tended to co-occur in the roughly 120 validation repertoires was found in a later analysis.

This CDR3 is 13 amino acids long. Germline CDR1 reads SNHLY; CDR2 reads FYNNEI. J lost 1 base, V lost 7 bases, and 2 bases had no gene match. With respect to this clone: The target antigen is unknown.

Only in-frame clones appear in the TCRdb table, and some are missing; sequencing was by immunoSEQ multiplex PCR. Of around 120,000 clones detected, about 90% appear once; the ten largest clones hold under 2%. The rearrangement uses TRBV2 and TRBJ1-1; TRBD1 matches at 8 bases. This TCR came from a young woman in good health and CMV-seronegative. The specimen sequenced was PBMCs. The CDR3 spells CASTGTGNTEAFF. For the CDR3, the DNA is TGTGCCAGCACTGGGACAGGGAACACTGAAGCTTTCTTT. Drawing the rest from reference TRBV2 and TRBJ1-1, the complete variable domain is EPEVTQTPSHQVTQMGQEVILRCVPISNHLYFYWYRQILGQKVEFLVSFYNNEISEKSEIFDDQFSVERPDGSNFTLKIRSTKLEDSAMYFCASTGTGNTEAFFGQGTRLTVV.